The clone carrying this TCR beta chain was detected only a few times. Template switching added a universal primer site, and cDNA bore unique molecular identifiers. TCRdb reprocessed the 5' RACE reads with MiXCR, giving one entry per CDR3 protein. This table holds 350,000 or so distinct CDR3 sequences, roughly 9% found once. In every case, the donor was a healthy Caucasian. The sample comes from a study of identical twins. CDR1 is SGHDT, CDR2 YYEEEE, per germline. The CDR3 covers 16 residues. The V end lost 0 bases, the J end lost 2 bases, and 13 bases lay between the germline ends. This sequence originates from a woman aged 45-65 years in good health. The chain couples TRBV5-6 to TRBJ2-3; D uncertain. Source material: naive T cells sorted from blood. The CDR3 sequence: CASSLVKGWDTDTQYF. The CDR3 DNA is TGTGCCAGCAGCTTGGTTAAGGGTTGGGACACAGATACGCAGTATTTT.